The 18 T cell receptor beta chains listed next were all sequenced from one sample in a study of response to subunit inactivated influenza vaccine (dated by TCRdb to the late 2010s). The library was generated by RT-PCR. The sequencing machine was an Illumina HiSeq 2500. Using fastp at Q25 and MiXCR, TCRdb reprocessed the public reads and kept productive beta chains. Here each entry gathers all rows of one CDR3 protein and keeps the most common genes and DNA. This sample holds some 800,000 distinct CDR3 sequences; about 20% were observed only once. More than 8.5% of the sample is held by the ten biggest clonotypes. Source: PBMCs from blood, taken 4 to 6 days after vaccination. These receptors were collected from a man aged 45-60 years who received an inactivated influenza vaccine. Donor details come from another sample of the same person, matched by shared clones.

This clonotype was found a few times. The chain uses TRBV20-1 and TRBJ2-3; either TRBD1 or TRBD2 may supply D (6 bases each). Trimming pared 6 bases from V and 5 bases from J, leaving 18 bases between. CDR3 length: 14 amino acids. Germline CDR1 DFQATT, CDR2 SNEGSKA (reference sequence). The CDR3 region is CSANWGAGKDTQYF. CDR3 nucleotides: TGCAGTGCAAACTGGGGGGCCGGGAAAGATACGCAGTATTTT.

The genes are TRBV7-2 and TRBJ1-4, with D unresolved. V was shortened by 2 bases and J by 4 bases, with 8 bases between the two germline ends. The CDR3 runs 14 residues. Germline V gene sequence: CDR1 SGHTA, CDR2 FQGNSA. This CDR3 reads CASSLFGGNEKLFF. In DNA, the CDR3 is TGTGCCAGCAGCTTATTCGGCGGTAATGAAAAACTGTTTTTT.

The chain couples TRBV7-8 to TRBJ2-7; 8 nucleotides agree with TRBD2. The CDR3 is made up of 16 amino acids. From germline, CDR1 is SGHVS and CDR2 FQNEAQ. The ends lost 4 bases at V and 0 bases at J; junction bases unmatched: 8. DNA for the CDR3: TGTGCCAGCAGCTGGGGTAGCGGGGCAAGCTCCTACGAGCAGTACTTC. The encoded protein is CASSWGSGASSYEQYF.

This clonotype was seen more than once but under ten times. The chain recombines TRBV18 with TRBJ2-5; D gene unclear. The CDR3 is 15 residues long. The V gene lost 3 bases and the J gene lost 5 bases, with 16 bases spanning the gap. Per germline, CDR1 KGHSH and CDR2 LQKENI. CDR3 coding DNA: TGTGCCAGCTCACCGGCCAGTCTGCTTTGGGAGACCCAGTACTTC. Protein product: CASSPASLLWETQYF.

The chain links TRBV20-1 to TRBJ1-6; 9 bases map to TRBD1. The CDR3 is 14 amino acids. V shed 3 bases and J 6 bases; nucleotides not matched to a gene: 3. Germline CDR1 reads DFQATT; CDR2 reads SNEGSKA (reference sequence). In DNA, the CDR3 is TGCAGTGCTAGGATGGGACAGGGTAATTCACCCCTCCACTTT. It codes for CSARMGQGNSPLHF.

The genes are TRBV20-1 and TRBJ2-7, with D tentatively TRBD2 (6 bases). The CDR3 is 14 amino acids. V was clipped by 0 bases and J by 2 bases, with 11 bases between them. CDR1 and CDR2 (germline): DFQATT, SNEGSKA (reference sequence). For the CDR3, the DNA is TGCAGTGCTAGAGAGCCTAGCGAACCCTACGAGCAGTACTTC. This translates into CSAREPSEPYEQYF.

The table lists this clonotype with a few counts. The gene calls are TRBV9 and TRBJ2-3; a weak D match, TRBD1 (5 bases). V was trimmed by 0 bases and J by 0 bases, leaving 17 bases between them. The germline CDR1 and CDR2 sequences are SGDLS and YYNGEE. The CDR3 totals 18 residues. As DNA, the CDR3 is TGTGCCAGCAGCGTAGTCTTAGATTCGACAGAAAGCACAGATACGCAGTATTTT. Its protein product is CASSVVLDSTESTDTQYF.

V usage is TRBV20-1 and J usage is TRBJ2-7; 9 nucleotides align to TRBD2. Germline trimming cut 3 bases from V and 6 bases from J; bases unmatched to any gene: 15. Germline assignment: CDR1 DFQATT and CDR2 SNEGSKA (reference sequence). CDR3 length: 16 amino acids. CDR3 in amino acids: CSASAPSSGRVGEQYF. CDR3 in DNA: TGCAGTGCTAGTGCCCCGAGTAGCGGGAGAGTTGGCGAGCAGTACTTC.

The chain joins TRBV18 to TRBJ1-4, with 7 positions matching TRBD1. The CDR3 has 14 amino acids. CDR1 is KGHSH and CDR2 is LQKENI in the germline V gene. The J segment lost 8 bases and the V segment lost 4 bases, leaving 7 bases of the junction unmatched. The CDR3 sequence: CASSRQGGDEKLFF. The CDR3 DNA follows: TGTGCCAGCTCACGACAGGGAGGAGACGAAAAACTGTTTTTT.

J is TRBJ2-7 and V is TRBV10-3, with D possibly TRBD1 on 6 matching bases. Germline V lookup: CDR1 ENHRY, CDR2 SYGVKD. This CDR3 has 13 amino acids. Trimming took off 4 bases at V and 2 bases at J, with 9 bases between the two ends. The CDR3 spells CAISGGPPYEQYF. In DNA, the CDR3 is TGTGCCATCAGTGGGGGGCCCCCCTACGAGCAGTACTTC.

This clonotype was seen only a few times. CDR3 protein: CATYRDYPGGEQFF. CDR3 bases: TGTGCCACCTACCGGGACTACCCCGGAGGGGAGCAGTTCTTC. J is TRBJ2-1 and V is TRBV27; 7 nucleotides line up with TRBD2. Germline trimming cut 10 bases from V and 10 bases from J; bases unmatched to any gene: 16. The CDR3 totals 14 residues. Germline V gives CDR1 MNHEY, CDR2 SMNVEV (reference sequence).

The V call is TRBV28, the J call TRBJ2-3; D may be TRBD2 (5 bases). Germline V gene data show CDR1 as MDHEN and CDR2 as SYDVKM. CDR3 size: 20 residues. V was shortened by 4 bases and J by 0 bases, with 26 bases between the two germline ends. DNA of the CDR3: TGTGCCAGCAGTTCGCTACAAACCCCCTGGACTCCCCCTAGCACAGATACGCAGTATTTT. It is translated as CASSSLQTPWTPPSTDTQYF.

This clonotype was counted a few times. V and J are TRBV12-3 or TRBV12-4 and TRBJ2-7; no firm D call. This CDR3 has 14 amino acids. Trimming shortened V by 3 bases and J by 2 bases, and 11 bases separated the two germline ends. For the CDR3, the DNA is TGTGCCAGCAGTTTCTTGGGCCGAACCTACGAGCAGTACTTC. Its translation is CASSFLGRTYEQYF.

There are a few counts of this clonotype. V and J are TRBV20-1 and TRBJ2-5, with D unresolved. With 0 bases removed from V and 2 bases from J, the gap between germline ends came to 13 bases. CDR1 is DFQATT, CDR2 SNEGSKA, per germline (reference sequence). The CDR3 is made up of 15 amino acids. The CDR3 sequence: CSARDSAQVQETQYF. The CDR3 nucleotides read TGCAGTGCTAGAGATTCGGCGCAAGTACAAGAGACCCAGTACTTC.

The chain combines TRBV25-1 with TRBJ2-3; 10 bases are a match to TRBD2. This CDR3 is 15 amino acids long. The V segment lost 5 bases and the J segment 4 bases; nucleotides outside the gene matches: 6. In germline, CDR1 is MGHDK, CDR2 SYGVNS. CDR3 residues: CASSTTSGIADTQYF. CDR3 nucleotides: TGTGCCAGCAGTACCACTAGCGGGATTGCAGATACGCAGTATTTT.

The chain combines TRBV10-3 with TRBJ1-1, with D unclear. CDR1 ENHRY and CDR2 SYGVKD come from the germline V gene. The CDR3 is 13 amino acids. The ends were cut back, 3 bases at V and 2 bases at J, with 7 bases in the middle. The CDR3: CAISEKTNTEAFF. CDR3 DNA sequence: TGTGCCATCAGTGAAAAAACAAACACTGAAGCTTTCTTT.

The rearrangement uses TRBV5-6 and TRBJ1-1, with unresolved D. The CDR3 length is 13 residues. Deletions cut 8 bases from V and 0 bases from J, with 11 bases between. Looked up from germline, CDR1 is SGHDT and CDR2 is YYEEEE. CDR3 amino acids: CARSDTVNTEAFF. DNA of the CDR3: TGTGCCAGAAGTGACACGGTGAACACTGAAGCTTTCTTT.

This clonotype was counted only a few times. The genes are TRBV20-1 and TRBJ2-1; 12 bases are a match to TRBD2. The CDR3 runs to 14 residues. CDR1 is DFQATT and CDR2 is SNEGSKA in the germline V gene (reference sequence). The V segment lost 3 bases and the J segment 6 bases; nucleotides outside the gene matches: 3. The CDR3 DNA reads as TGCAGTGCTAGCTTGACTAGCGGGGGCAATGAGCAGTTCTTC. This translates into CSASLTSGGNEQFF.